Listed below are T cell receptor beta chains from one sample, sequenced in a study of regulatory T cells in long-lasting Graves disease. Using its own MiXCR run on the multiplex PCR reads, TCRdb lists one record per CDR3 protein. This table holds over 450,000 distinct CDR3 sequences, approximately 21% found once. Here the sequenced sample was peripheral blood mononuclear cells (PBMCs), taken when the disease was refractory, from a patient treated with antithyroid drugs. The receptor source for this set is a female donor with Graves disease. Both conserved end residues are part of each CDR3. D genes are given only for firm matches. Clone size appears in some rows only: once, few, many, or a class for an expanded clone.

j_gene,abundance,v_gene,d_gene,CDR3aa,CDR3nt
TRBJ1-2,many,TRBV12-3/TRBV12-4,TRBD1,CASSLAGTGEGYTF,TGTGCCAGCAGTTTAGCAGGGACAGGGGAAGGCTACACCTTC
TRBJ1-5,-,TRBV12-3/TRBV12-4,-,CASSPEVSGNQPQHF,TGTGCCAGCAGTCCGGAGGTTTCGGGCAATCAGCCCCAGCATTTT
TRBJ2-6,few,TRBV19,-,CASSSGRFSGANVLTF,TGTGCCAGTAGTTCGGGACGGTTCTCTGGGGCCAACGTCCTGACTTTC
TRBJ2-5,few,TRBV20-1,-,CSARVYQETQYF,TGCAGTGCTAGAGTGTACCAAGAGACCCAGTACTTC
TRBJ2-3,-,TRBV10-3,-,CAISCTFSSTDTQYF,TGTGCCATCAGTTGTACTTTCTCTAGCACAGATACGCAGTATTTT
TRBJ1-2,-,TRBV9,-,CASSVGALSYGYTF,TGTGCCAGCAGCGTGGGAGCGCTTTCCTATGGCTACACCTTC
TRBJ2-5,many,TRBV2,-,CASSDWTAQETQYF,TGTGCCAGCAGTGATTGGACAGCCCAAGAGACCCAGTACTTC
TRBJ1-1,-,TRBV28,-,CASSPRTLGGGTEAFF,TGTGCCAGCTCACCAAGAACGTTGGGGGGCGGCACTGAAGCTTTCTTT
TRBJ1-5,-,TRBV20-1,-,CSAQSGWAGNQPQHF,TGCAGTGCTCAGTCGGGCTGGGCGGGAAATCAGCCCCAGCATTTT
TRBJ1-1,few,TRBV15,-,CATSRQPVEDAFF,TGTGCCACCAGCAGGCAGCCGGTGGAGGACGCTTTCTTT
TRBJ1-6,-,TRBV12-3/TRBV12-4,-,CASSPGRRSSYNSPLHF,TGTGCCAGCAGTCCCGGCCGGCGGAGCTCCTATAATTCACCCCTCCACTTT
TRBJ1-1,many,TRBV28,-,CASTTGVTSGEAFF,TGTGCCAGCACTACGGGGGTCACGTCGGGTGAAGCTTTCTTT
TRBJ1-1,-,TRBV6-2/TRBV6-3,-,CASSERDTLYNTEAFF,TGTGCCAGCAGTGAAAGGGACACCTTGTATAACACTGAAGCTTTCTTT